The 15 T cell receptor beta chains below come from one sample, sequenced in a study of cytomegalovirus exposure and HLA in healthy donors. Only in-frame clones appear in the TCRdb table, and some are missing; sequencing was by immunoSEQ multiplex PCR. In the table there are around 250,000 clones, around 89% of which are singletons. Sequencing input: PBMCs. These receptors were taken from a woman between 18 and 30 years old in good health and CMV-seronegative.

This chain connects TRBV6-5 to TRBJ2-7; D possibly corresponds to TRBD1 (6 bases). The CDR3 is made up of 14 amino acids. V lost 2 bases, J lost 4 bases, and 12 bases lay in between. The germline V gene has CDR1 MNHEY and CDR2 SVGAGI. The CDR3 reads CASSYLAGQYEQYF. The CDR3 DNA reads TGTGCCAGCAGTTACCTCGCCGGACAGTACGAGCAGTACTTC.

CDR3 DNA: TGTGCCAGCAGCGGGGAGGGGGGCCAGGGCAGCCGGAGCACAGATACGCAGTATTTT. It yields the protein CASSGEGGQGSRSTDTQYF. The chain recombines TRBV5-6 with TRBJ2-3, with TRBD2 as a possible D gene (7 bases). The germline V gene has CDR1 SGHDT and CDR2 YYEEEE. Trimming took 4 bases from V and 0 from J, leaving 24 bases between them. The CDR3 spans 19 residues. Based on the CDR3 plus reference TRBV5-6 and TRBJ2-3, the full variable domain is DAGVTQSPTHLIKTRGQQVTLRCSPKSGHDTVSWYQQALGQGPQFIFQYYEEEERQRGNFPDRFSGHQFPNYSSELNVNALLLGDSALYLCASSGEGGQGSRSTDTQYFGPGTRLTVL.

The chain links TRBV15 to TRBJ2-1, with D perhaps matching TRBD2 (5 bases). Looked up from germline, CDR1 is LNHNV and CDR2 is YYDKDF (reference sequence). The CDR3 has 11 amino acids. V was pared by 3 bases and J by 9 bases, with 6 bases between. The CDR3 sequence is CATSSAGEQFF. CDR3 nucleotide sequence: TGTGCCACCAGCAGTGCGGGTGAGCAGTTCTTC. Combining the CDR3 with reference TRBV15 and TRBJ2-1 gives the whole variable domain DAMVIQNPRYQVTQFGKPVTLSCSQTLNHNVMYWYQQKSSQAPKLLFHYYDKDFNNEADTPDNFQSRRPNTSFCFLDIRSPGLGDTAMYLCATSSAGEQFFGPGTRLTVL.

V usage is TRBV7-8 and J usage is TRBJ2-1, with 8 bases identical to TRBD1. Trimming removed 5 bases from V and 7 bases from J; junction bases left unmatched: 4. The germline V gene encodes CDR1 SGHVS and CDR2 FQNEAQ. The CDR3 has 13 amino acids. In DNA form, the CDR3 reads TGTGCCAGCAGCCTCGACAGGGGAAATGAGCAGTTCTTC. This translates into CASSLDRGNEQFF.

A single count supports this clone. The J gene is TRBJ2-3, the V gene TRBV5-6; 8 bases line up with TRBD2. The CDR3 runs to 17 residues. Germline lookup yields CDR1 SGHDT and CDR2 YYEEEE. V was clipped by 0 bases and J by 0 bases; unmatched bases: 6. CDR3 protein: CASSLVRGGLSTDTQYF. The CDR3 bases are TGTGCCAGCAGCTTGGTCCGGGGGGGCCTTAGCACAGATACGCAGTATTTT.

The chain employs TRBV18 and TRBJ2-5, with TRBD1 matching over 8 bases. This CDR3 contains 15 residues. In germline, CDR1 is KGHSH, CDR2 LQKENI. Trimming at V came to 0 bases and at J to 7 bases, leaving 7 bases not matched to a gene. The CDR3 loop is CASSPPTGAGRTQYF. CDR3 sequence (DNA): TGTGCCAGCTCACCACCGACAGGGGCGGGTAGGACCCAGTACTTC.

This sequence joins TRBV27 and TRBJ1-1; weak D call: TRBD1 (5 bases). V was pared by 5 bases and J by 0 bases, with 13 bases between. Germline lookup yields CDR1 MNHEY and CDR2 SMNVEV (reference sequence). This CDR3 comprises 15 residues. The CDR3 is CASSPKQGLNTEAFF. Written as DNA, the CDR3 is TGTGCCAGCAGTCCTAAGCAGGGTTTGAACACTGAAGCTTTCTTT.

The chain uses TRBV6-1 and TRBJ1-2, with TRBD1 matching over 10 bases. The CDR3 loop spans 14 amino acids. CDR1 and CDR2 from the germline V gene are MNHNS and SASEGT. The V gene end was trimmed by 4 bases and the J gene end by 8 bases; junction bases not matched to a gene: 7. In DNA form, the CDR3 reads TGTGCCAGCAGTGCCCTAGACAGGGGGCGAGGCTACACCTTC. The encoded protein is CASSALDRGRGYTF.

This clone was detected only a few times. The chain is built from TRBV11-2 and TRBJ2-7; D is perhaps TRBD2 (5 bases). The CDR3 totals 16 residues. The V end lost 2 bases, the J end lost 0 bases, and 14 bases lay between the germline ends. CDR1 is SGHAT, CDR2 FQNNGV, per germline. CDR3 region: CASSLNGLTSSYEQYV. CDR3 in DNA: TGTGCCAGCAGCTTAAATGGACTGACGAGCTCCTACGAGCAGTACGTC.

The chain recombines TRBV5-1 with TRBJ1-2; 9 positions match TRBD1. Germline CDR1 reads SGHRS; CDR2 reads YFSETQ. CDR3 length: 14 amino acids. V lost 4 bases, J lost 7 bases, and 8 bases stayed unmatched. The CDR3 protein is CASSPLQGASGYTF. The CDR3, as DNA: TGCGCCAGCAGCCCTCTACAGGGGGCTAGTGGCTACACCTTC.

V usage is TRBV27 and J usage is TRBJ1-2, with 10 positions matching TRBD1. CDR1 and CDR2 (germline): MNHEY, SMNVEV (reference sequence). V was pared by 6 bases and J by 6 bases, with 4 bases of the junction left unmatched. This CDR3 comprises 13 residues. The CDR3 DNA reads as TGTGCCAGCAGCATAGGGACAGGGGATGGCTACACCTTC. This encodes CASSIGTGDGYTF.

This clone was counted a single time. The J gene is TRBJ2-7, the V gene TRBV27; tentatively, D is TRBD2 (6 bases). Trimming shortened V by 4 bases and J by 6 bases, and 13 bases separated the two germline ends. CDR3 length: 13 amino acids. CDR1 is MNHEY and CDR2 is SMNVEV in the germline V gene (reference sequence). In DNA form, the CDR3 reads TGTGCCAGCAGTTCGGGACTGGGCGGCGAGCAGTACGTC. It translates to CASSSGLGGEQYV.

The chain recombines TRBV28 with TRBJ2-2, with 9 bases that match TRBD1. V lost 5 bases and J lost 5; bases outside the gene matches: 6. The germline V gene has CDR1 MDHEN and CDR2 SYDVKM. The CDR3 runs to 15 residues. CDR3 in DNA: TGTGCCAGCAGTCCCCGGGACAGGGAAACCGGGGAGCTGTTTTTT. As protein: CASSPRDRETGELFF.

V is TRBV2 and J is TRBJ1-6; tentatively, D is TRBD1 (6 bases). Trimming cost V 2 bases and J 8 bases, with 16 bases left between them. CDR3 size: 16 residues. CDR1 SNHLY and CDR2 FYNNEI come from the germline V gene. CDR3 region: CASSEYMGHRDSPLHF. For the CDR3, the DNA is TGTGCCAGCAGTGAATACATGGGACACCGAGATTCACCCCTCCACTTT.

CDR3 amino acids: CASSPRSGNTEAFF. The CDR3 bases are TGTGCCAGCAGTCCTAGGTCTGGGAACACTGAAGCTTTCTTT. V gene TRBV7-6 combines with J gene TRBJ1-1; D not resolved. Germline-derived CDR1 and CDR2 are SGHVS and FNYEAQ. V was shortened by 6 bases and J by 1 base, with 12 bases between the two germline ends. This CDR3 contains 14 residues.